The text below deals with one T cell receptor beta chain. Its specificity is unknown. This sample stems from a study of T cell responses to AZD1222 COVID-19 vaccine. The study's findings and limits: Donors in the cohort were predominantly white British and more often female, and clonal diversity was possibly underestimated.

Profiling relied on immunoSEQ multiplex PCR, and the TCRdb table lists in-frame clones only, not all of them. The sample shows about 130,000 clones, about 87% of them seen only once. The CDR3 extends over 15 amino acids. Germline CDR1 ENHRY, CDR2 SYGVKD. The junction had 11 bases not matched to a gene; V was cut back by 6 bases and J by 4 bases. The TCR was taken from an adult in good health. The gene calls are TRBV10-3 and TRBJ1-2; 7 bases map to TRBD1. Here the sequenced sample was peripheral blood, taken on day 0 of AZD1222 vaccination. The CDR3 DNA reads as TGTGCCATCAGCACCGGGACAGCCTACGGCTATGGCTACACCTTC. Its protein product is CAISTGTAYGYGYTF.